This TCR beta chain came from a study of vaccination effects on CD4 cells after COVID-19. Study overall: Everyone in the study got two shots of either the BNT162b2 or mRNA-1273 vaccine. Regarding the study as a whole: Pronounced clonal contraction occurred in clones induced by infection and by vaccine late after vaccination.

This clone was picked up a small number of times. The antigen remains unidentified. Here immunoSEQ multiplex PCR was the method, and the copy in TCRdb shows in-frame clones only, minus some. The sample lists about 26,000 clones, about 80% occurring once. The germline CDR1 and CDR2 sequences are SGHRS and YFSETQ. Trimming left V 4 bases short and J 0 bases short, with 10 bases between. The CDR3 totals 15 residues. CD4+ T cells specific for antigen were expanded with viral peptide pools by the ViraFEST assay before sequencing. Subsequent to a culture period of 10 days, CD4+ T cells were isolated. The person acquired a PCR-confirmed SARS-CoV-2 infection between March and December 2020.

Sequencing used CD4+ T cells from PBMCs cultured with HCoV-NL63 spike peptides, obtained before COVID-19 vaccination. The rearrangement uses TRBV5-1 and TRBJ1-4, with D possibly being TRBD1 (6 bases). The sequence was obtained from a human donor who had a prior SARS-CoV-2 infection. CDR3 sequence reads: CASSGEGATNEKLFF. In DNA, the CDR3 is TGCGCCAGCAGCGGGGAGGGGGCAACTAATGAAAAACTGTTTTTT.